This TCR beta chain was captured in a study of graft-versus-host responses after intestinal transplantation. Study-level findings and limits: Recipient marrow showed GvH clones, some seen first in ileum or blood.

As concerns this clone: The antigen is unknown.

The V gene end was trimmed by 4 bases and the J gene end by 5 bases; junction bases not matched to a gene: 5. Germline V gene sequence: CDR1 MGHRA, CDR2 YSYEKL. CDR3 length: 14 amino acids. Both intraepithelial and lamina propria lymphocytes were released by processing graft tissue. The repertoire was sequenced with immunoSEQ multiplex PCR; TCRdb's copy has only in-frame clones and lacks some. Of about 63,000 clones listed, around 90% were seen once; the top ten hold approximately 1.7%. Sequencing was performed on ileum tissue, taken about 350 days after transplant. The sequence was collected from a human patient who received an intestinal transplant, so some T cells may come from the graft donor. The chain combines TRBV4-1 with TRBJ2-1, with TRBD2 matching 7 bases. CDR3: CASSRYLADNEQFF. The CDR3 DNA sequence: TGCGCCAGCAGCCGCTACCTAGCGGACAATGAGCAGTTCTTC.